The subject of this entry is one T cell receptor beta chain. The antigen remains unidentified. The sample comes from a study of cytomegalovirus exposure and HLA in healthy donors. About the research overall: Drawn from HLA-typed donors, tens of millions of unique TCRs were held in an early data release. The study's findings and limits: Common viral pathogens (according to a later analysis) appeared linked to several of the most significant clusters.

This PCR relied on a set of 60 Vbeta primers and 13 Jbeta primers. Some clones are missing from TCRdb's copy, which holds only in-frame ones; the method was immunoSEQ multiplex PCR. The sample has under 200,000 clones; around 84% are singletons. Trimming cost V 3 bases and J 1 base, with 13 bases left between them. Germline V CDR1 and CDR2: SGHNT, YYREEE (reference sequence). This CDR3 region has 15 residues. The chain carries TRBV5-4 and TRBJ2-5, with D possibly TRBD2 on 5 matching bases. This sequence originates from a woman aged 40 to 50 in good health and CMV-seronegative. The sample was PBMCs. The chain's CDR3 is CASSSYGVTQETQYF. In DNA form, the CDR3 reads TGTGCCAGCAGCTCCTACGGGGTTACCCAAGAGACCCAGTACTTC.